This TCR beta chain stems from a study of cytomegalovirus exposure and HLA in healthy donors. Overall study findings and caveats: Because they were indistinguishable, some V segments, including TRBV6-2 and TRBV6-3, were excluded. Reports credit the classifier with highly specific, highly sensitive diagnosis of cytomegalovirus status. The study flagged approximately 180 TCR beta chains as cytomegalovirus-associated. In a later analysis, several top co-occurrence clusters appeared linked to parvovirus B19, influenza, CMV and Epstein-Barr virus.

This CDR3 comprises 13 residues. Germline V gene data show CDR1 as LNHDA and CDR2 as SQIVND (reference sequence). V lost 3 bases and J lost 8, with 14 bases in between. 60 Vbeta and 13 Jbeta primers were used in PCR. TCRdb's copy holds only in-frame clones and misses some; the assay was immunoSEQ multiplex PCR. This table has fewer than 130,000 clones, roughly 80% appearing once. Regarding this clone: Its antigen is unknown.

The TCR sequence derives from a female donor in good health and CMV-seropositive. Sequenced input: PBMCs. This chain links TRBV19 with TRBJ2-7, with a weak D call TRBD1 (5 bases). The DNA of the CDR3 is TGTGCCAGTAGTATCGGCGCAGGGCTCAAGCAGTACTTC. Translating gives CASSIGAGLKQYF. Looking up the rest from reference TRBV19 and TRBJ2-7 gives the full variable domain: DGGITQSPKYLFRKEGQNVTLSCEQNLNHDAMYWYRQDPGQGLRLIYYSQIVNDFQKGDIAEGYSVSREKKESFPLTVTSAQKNPTAFYLCASSIGAGLKQYFGPGTRLTVT.